The 24 T cell receptor beta chains below come from one sample, sequenced in a study of blood T cell repertoires in COVID-19 (dated by TCRdb to about 2020). The library was built by means of the immunoSEQ multiplex PCR assay. As stored in TCRdb, this immuneACCESS dataset retains in-frame rearrangements with V and J assigned. A fraction of the clones does not appear; measured against another copy, unresolved V genes explain less than half of the discrepancy, and the remainder lacks a known reason. The sample data list 250,000 to 350,000 clones, and approximately 84% of these were observed just once. Around 1.6% of the sample rests with the top ten. The sample was peripheral blood. These receptors were taken from a human donor with COVID-19, enrolled during active disease. The donor label of this sample is uncertain.

J is TRBJ1-3 and V is TRBV3-1 (or the pseudogene TRBV3-2); D not resolved. The germline gives CDR1 LGHDT, CDR2 YNNKEL (reference sequence). The CDR3 is 15 amino acids. Trimming cost V 1 base and J 0 bases, with 7 bases left between them. The chain's CDR3 is CASSQAASSGNTIYF. For the CDR3, the DNA is TGTGCCAGCAGCCAAGCAGCGTCCTCTGGAAACACCATATATTTT.

V gene TRBV5-5 combines with J gene TRBJ2-1; maybe TRBD2 (5 bases). CDR1 is SGHKS, CDR2 YYEKEE, per germline (reference sequence). This CDR3 is built from 13 residues. V lost 7 bases and J lost 0, with 8 bases in between. The CDR3 is CASQRISYNEQFF. Written as DNA, the CDR3 is TGTGCCAGCCAGCGGATCTCCTACAATGAGCAGTTCTTC. Drawing the rest from reference TRBV5-5 and TRBJ2-1, the complete variable domain is DAGVTQSPTHLIKTRGQQVTLRCSPISGHKSVSWYQQVLGQGPQFIFQYYEKEERGRGNFPDRFSARQFPNYSSELNVNALLLGDSALYLCASQRISYNEQFFGPGTRLTVL.

The chain combines TRBV7-9 with TRBJ2-2; 10 nucleotides agree with TRBD2. Per germline, CDR1 SEHNR and CDR2 FQNEAQ (reference sequence). There are 17 residues in the CDR3. V shed 3 bases, J shed 2 bases, and the junction held 6 bases outside the gene matches. The CDR3 loop reads CASSFPTSGVNTGELFF. The CDR3, as DNA: TGTGCCAGCAGCTTCCCCACTAGCGGGGTAAACACCGGGGAGCTGTTTTTT.

This chain uses TRBV11-2 with TRBJ2-7; the match to TRBD1 covers 7 bases. The CDR3 is 16 amino acids. The V segment lost 2 bases and the J segment 8 bases; nucleotides outside the gene matches: 15. The germline gives CDR1 SGHAT, CDR2 FQNNGV. The CDR3 bases are TGTGCCAGCAGCTTAAATTTGCTTGACCAGGGGGAGAAGCAGTACTTC. Its protein is CASSLNLLDQGEKQYF.

This chain links TRBV5-4 with TRBJ1-6; D gene uncertain. V shed 2 bases and J shed 8 bases, with 11 bases lying between them. Looked up from germline, CDR1 is SGHNT and CDR2 is YYREEE (reference sequence). This CDR3 is built from 14 residues. CDR3 nucleotide sequence: TGTGCCAGCAGCTTTTGGCAGAGGGATTCACCCCTCCACTTT. Encoded protein: CASSFWQRDSPLHF.

The gene calls are TRBV29-1 and TRBJ2-7; D is uncertain. V gave up 0 bases and J gave up 2 bases, with 8 bases separating them. CDR1 SQVTM and CDR2 ANQGSEA come from the germline V gene. The CDR3 has 13 residues. Written as DNA, the CDR3 is TGCAGCGTTGAAGATCCAGTGACCTACGAGCAGTACTTC. Translation gives CSVEDPVTYEQYF.

In its sample, this clone was seen once. The V gene is TRBV7-9, the J gene TRBJ1-4; 8 bases line up with TRBD1. Germline-derived CDR1 and CDR2 are SEHNR and FQNEAQ (reference sequence). V dropped 3 bases and J dropped 6; count of bases not matched to a gene: 3. The CDR3 is 14 amino acids. CDR3 protein: CASSFRGQDEKLFF. DNA for the CDR3: TGTGCCAGCAGCTTCAGGGGGCAGGATGAAAAACTGTTTTTT.

DNA of the CDR3: TGTGCCAGCTCACCATCGGGATACCTCCAGGAGACCCAGTACTTC. Translated, it gives CASSPSGYLQETQYF. The chain combines TRBV18 with TRBJ2-5, with TRBD2 as a possible D gene (5 bases). V was pared by 2 bases and J by 5 bases, with 15 bases between. This CDR3 spans 15 amino acids. Germline V lookup: CDR1 KGHSH, CDR2 LQKENI.

This chain connects TRBV25-1 to TRBJ1-1; TRBD1 matches 7 bases. The trim removed 10 bases at V and 0 bases at J, leaving 5 bases unmatched. Germline CDR1 reads MGHDK; CDR2 reads SYGVNS. This CDR3 has 13 residues. CDR3 in DNA: TGTGCCACCCGGACAGGAATGAACACTGAAGCTTTCTTT. Amino acid sequence: CATRTGMNTEAFF.

With regard to this clone: A read error may produce the germline difference seen at one junction end. This sequence joins TRBV7-7 and TRBJ2-5; D is possibly TRBD2 (5 bases). CDR1 is SSHAT, CDR2 FNYEAQ, per germline (reference sequence). CDR3 length: 13 residues. The DNA for the CDR3 is TGTGCTAGCAGCTTTGCGGGTCAAGAGACCCAGTACTTC. Residues: CASSFAGQETQYF.

The chain recombines TRBV7-2 with TRBJ2-5; 8 bases agree with TRBD2. Looked up from germline, CDR1 is SGHTA and CDR2 is FQGNSA. This CDR3 comprises 17 residues. With 4 bases clipped from V and 4 bases from J, the junction kept 14 bases outside the gene matches. The CDR3, as DNA: TGTGCCAGCAGCTCTGTGGGCGGGAGGCCTACCTTAGAGACCCAGTACTTC. Encoded protein: CASSSVGGRPTLETQYF.

The chain couples TRBV7-6 to TRBJ2-7, with D maybe TRBD2 (5 bases). CDR3 length: 13 residues. The germline V gene encodes CDR1 SGHVS and CDR2 FNYEAQ. Trimming removed 2 bases from V and 3 bases from J, with 8 bases in between. As DNA, the CDR3 is TGTGCCAGCAGCTTACACCGGGACTACGAGCAGTACTTC. Residues: CASSLHRDYEQYF.

The gene calls are TRBV5-6 and TRBJ2-7; D unclear. Germline lookup yields CDR1 SGHDT and CDR2 YYEEEE. V lost 4 bases and J lost 2, with 13 bases in between. The CDR3 totals 14 residues. The CDR3 region is CASSLTPGAYEQYF. The CDR3 DNA reads TGTGCCAGCAGCCTAACACCCGGAGCCTACGAGCAGTACTTC.

The chain combines TRBV3-1 (or the pseudogene TRBV3-2) with TRBJ1-5; D unclear. The CDR3 covers 14 residues. CDR1 is LGHDT, CDR2 YNNKEL, per germline (reference sequence). The V and J ends lost 1 base and 6 bases respectively, with 10 bases between them. DNA of the CDR3: TGTGCCAGCAGCCAAGGAGGGATCGGTCAGCCCCAGCATTTT. It specifies CASSQGGIGQPQHF.

The chain has TRBV5-1 and TRBJ1-1, with 10 bases that match TRBD1. The CDR3 loop spans 14 amino acids. The ends lost 4 bases at V and 5 bases at J; junction bases unmatched: 5. The germline gives CDR1 SGHRS, CDR2 YFSETQ. CDR3 bases: TGCGCCAGCAGCCCGGGACAGGGGTGGACTGAAGCTTTCTTT. The encoded protein is CASSPGQGWTEAFF. Filled out from reference TRBV5-1 and TRBJ1-1, the complete variable domain reads KAGVTQTPRYLIKTRGQQVTLSCSPISGHRSVSWYQQTPGQGLQFLFEYFSETQRNKGNFPGRFSGRQFSNSRSEMNVSTLELGDSALYLCASSPGQGWTEAFFGQGTRLTVV.

The genes are TRBV28 and TRBJ2-1; 14 bases fit TRBD2. The V gene end was trimmed by 5 bases and the J gene end by 11 bases; junction bases not matched to a gene: 8. The germline V gene has CDR1 MDHEN and CDR2 SYDVKM. The CDR3 sequence is 15 residues long. CDR3 coding DNA: TGTGCCAGCAGTCAACCGGGACTAGCGGGAGTGCAGCAGTTCTTC. Protein product: CASSQPGLAGVQQFF.

The V gene is TRBV15, the J gene TRBJ2-7, with TRBD2 identical over 7 bases. V lost 3 bases to trimming and J lost 1 base; unmatched junction nucleotides: 9. Per germline, CDR1 LNHNV and CDR2 YYDKDF (reference sequence). The CDR3 runs 16 residues. The CDR3, as DNA: TGTGCCACCAGCAGGCCCATTACTAGCGCTTCCTACGAGCAGTACTTC. Its translation is CATSRPITSASYEQYF.

The chain joins TRBV3-1 (or the pseudogene TRBV3-2) to TRBJ1-1, with D possibly matching TRBD1 (6 bases). CDR3 size: 16 residues. Trimming pared 4 bases from V and 1 base from J, leaving 16 bases between. Germline assignment: CDR1 LGHDT and CDR2 YNNKEL (reference sequence). CDR3 sequence reads: CASSRNKGVGNTEAFF. The DNA for the CDR3 is TGTGCCAGCAGCCGGAATAAGGGGGTTGGGAACACTGAAGCTTTCTTT.

The chain combines TRBV5-1 with TRBJ2-3; D might be TRBD1 (5 bases). V lost 2 bases and J 6 bases, leaving 19 bases between the germline ends. The CDR3 has 16 residues. Germline V gene data show CDR1 as SGHRS and CDR2 as YFSETQ. CDR3 sequence reads: CASSFSPGSDGDTQYF. The CDR3 coding sequence is TGCGCCAGCAGCTTTTCCCCAGGGTCGGATGGGGATACGCAGTATTTT. Combining the CDR3 with reference TRBV5-1 and TRBJ2-3 gives the whole variable domain KAGVTQTPRYLIKTRGQQVTLSCSPISGHRSVSWYQQTPGQGLQFLFEYFSETQRNKGNFPGRFSGRQFSNSRSEMNVSTLELGDSALYLCASSFSPGSDGDTQYFGPGTRLTVL.

The chain combines TRBV27 with TRBJ1-2, with no clear D. Germline CDR1 is MNHEY and CDR2 is SMNVEV (reference sequence). Trimming left V 8 bases short and J 8 bases short, with 12 bases between. CDR3 length: 11 amino acids. The CDR3 region has the DNA TGTGCCAGCGGGTCGCCGGGGGGCTACACCTTC. Translation gives CASGSPGGYTF.

The chain carries TRBV27 and TRBJ2-7; 13 positions match TRBD2. The V gene end was trimmed by 7 bases and the J gene end by 5 bases; junction bases not matched to a gene: 14. The CDR3 runs to 17 residues. The germline gives CDR1 MNHEY, CDR2 SMNVEV (reference sequence). The CDR3 DNA follows: TGTGCCAGCATCCCTTCCCTTGGACTAGCGGGAGTTAACGAGCAGTACTTC. Its protein is CASIPSLGLAGVNEQYF.

The V and J genes are TRBV28 and TRBJ1-2; 10 bases match TRBD1. Trimming took 0 bases from V and 4 from J; bases not matched to a gene: 8. This CDR3 spans 17 amino acids. Germline V gives CDR1 MDHEN, CDR2 SYDVKM. The CDR3 DNA reads TGTGCCAGCAGTTTATGGGGGACAGGGGATCCCAGCTATGGCTACACCTTC. The encoded protein is CASSLWGTGDPSYGYTF.

The genes are TRBV3-1 (or the pseudogene TRBV3-2) and TRBJ2-7, with TRBD2 matching 10 bases. With V trimmed by 0 bases and J by 5 bases, 7 bases remained unmatched. The CDR3 is made up of 16 amino acids. Germline V gene lookup returns CDR1 LGHDT and CDR2 YNNKEL (reference sequence). CDR3 amino acids: CASSQDSSGSSHEQYF. The DNA of the CDR3 is TGTGCCAGCAGCCAAGATTCTAGCGGGAGTTCCCACGAGCAGTACTTC.

The chain uses TRBV7-2 and TRBJ2-4, with D maybe TRBD1 (6 bases). The CDR3 runs 14 residues. Germline CDR1 reads SGHTA; CDR2 reads FQGNSA. Between the trimmed V and J ends, which lost 4 bases and 5 bases, there was a span of 12 bases. This chain's CDR3 is CASSSGQTQNIQYF. In nucleotides, the CDR3 is TGTGCCAGCAGCTCTGGACAGACCCAAAACATTCAGTACTTC.